The 3 T cell receptor beta chains below come from one sample, sequenced in a study of cytomegalovirus exposure and HLA in healthy donors. The study ran its PCR with 60 Vbeta and 13 Jbeta primers. Only in-frame clones appear in the TCRdb table, and some are missing; sequencing was by immunoSEQ multiplex PCR. Of about 190,000 clones in the sample, around 88% were seen once. The specimen sequenced was PBMCs. The receptor set was obtained from a man in his forties in good health and CMV-seropositive.

In this sample, this clone turned up once. This rearrangement joins TRBV5-5 to TRBJ1-3; maybe TRBD1 (5 bases). Trimming cost V 0 bases and J 0 bases, with 13 bases left between them. CDR1 and CDR2 (germline): SGHKS, YYEKEE (reference sequence). This CDR3 comprises 17 residues. The CDR3 region has the DNA TGTGCCAGCAGCTTGGCCCTGGGGGGGGACTCTGGAAACACCATATATTTT. Its translation is CASSLALGGDSGNTIYF.

The chain uses TRBV7-9 and TRBJ2-2; 7 positions agree with TRBD2. The CDR3 is made up of 19 amino acids. After removal of 4 bases from V and 2 bases from J, the junction contained 16 bases not matched to a gene. Per the germline V gene, CDR1 is SEHNR and CDR2 is FQNEAQ (reference sequence). The CDR3 loop is CASSSTRGAGRANTGELFF. The CDR3 DNA follows: TGTGCCAGCAGCTCGACTCGGGGAGCGGGGAGAGCAAACACCGGGGAGCTGTTTTTT.

V usage is TRBV7-2 and J usage is TRBJ1-1, with D possibly matching TRBD1 (6 bases). The CDR3 length is 14 residues. Germline-derived CDR1 and CDR2 are SGHTA and FQGNSA. The V and J ends lost 3 bases and 3 bases respectively, with 11 bases between them. CDR3 coding DNA: TGTGCCAGCAGCTTCGCGGGGGGCGACACTGAAGCTTTCTTT. Residues: CASSFAGGDTEAFF.